Shown below are 6 T cell receptor beta chains from a single sample sequenced in a study of T cell responses to AZD1222 COVID-19 vaccine. Clones were read by immunoSEQ multiplex PCR, and TCRdb kept only the in-frame ones, dropping some. The data hold 140,000 to 150,000 clones, with more than 85% observed a single time. The source material was peripheral blood, sampled on day 0 of AZD1222 vaccination. These receptors came from an adult in good health.

The chain has TRBV15 and TRBJ1-2; D is undetermined. V was cut by 0 bases and J by 8 bases, with 4 bases left in between. The CDR3 sequence is 11 residues long. The V gene's germline CDR1 is LNHNV and CDR2 YYDKDF (reference sequence). The CDR3 DNA follows: TGTGCCACCAGCAGAGATAGCGGCTACACCTTC. Translation gives CATSRDSGYTF.

The rearrangement joins TRBV12-3 or TRBV12-4 to TRBJ1-2; D call uncertain. V was shortened by 7 bases and J by 2 bases, with 11 bases between the two germline ends. The CDR3 has 13 amino acids. CDR3 in amino acids: CASTLNPNYGYTF. In nucleotides, the CDR3 is TGTGCCAGCACCCTTAACCCGAACTATGGCTACACCTTC.

The chain employs TRBV18 and TRBJ1-2, with a tentative D call TRBD1 (5 bases). The V gene's germline CDR1 is KGHSH and CDR2 LQKENI. The CDR3 spans 14 residues. V was shortened by 3 bases and J by 0 bases, with 8 bases between the two germline ends. This CDR3 is CASSPGRTNYGYTF. The DNA for the CDR3 is TGTGCCAGCTCACCGGGGCGGACTAACTATGGCTACACCTTC. Combining the CDR3 with reference TRBV18 and TRBJ1-2 gives the whole variable domain NAGVMQNPRHLVRRRGQEARLRCSPMKGHSHVYWYRQLPEEGLKFMVYLQKENIIDESGMPKERFSAEFPKEGPSILRIQQVVRGDSAAYFCASSPGRTNYGYTFGSGTRLTVV.

The rearrangement uses TRBV10-3 and TRBJ1-3; 7 bases are a match to TRBD1. With V trimmed by 6 bases and J by 4 bases, 9 bases remained unmatched. The CDR3 is made up of 15 amino acids. Germline loops: CDR1 ENHRY, CDR2 SYGVKD. The CDR3 here is CAIRVQGTRGNTIYF. For the CDR3, the DNA is TGTGCCATCAGAGTACAGGGGACGAGGGGAAACACCATATATTTT.

The chain couples TRBV3-1 (or the pseudogene TRBV3-2) to TRBJ1-4; D not certain. The CDR3 loop spans 16 amino acids. Trimming removed 2 bases from V and 6 bases from J, with 16 bases in between. CDR1 LGHDT and CDR2 YNNKEL come from the germline V gene (reference sequence). CDR3: CASSQRTETGDEKLFF. CDR3 sequence (DNA): TGTGCCAGCAGCCAACGGACCGAGACCGGCGATGAAAAACTGTTTTTT.

This chain connects TRBV7-6 to TRBJ2-2; the match to TRBD1 covers 8 bases. With V trimmed by 0 bases and J by 0 bases, 3 bases remained unmatched. Per germline, CDR1 SGHVS and CDR2 FNYEAQ. CDR3 size: 17 residues. The CDR3 protein is CASSLAQGEPNTGELFF. As DNA, the CDR3 is TGTGCCAGCAGCTTAGCACAGGGGGAACCGAACACCGGGGAGCTGTTTTTT.